These 18 T cell receptor beta chains were sequenced from one sample in a study of blood T cell repertoires in COVID-19. Profiled with immunoSEQ multiplex PCR; TCRdb holds only in-frame clones, not every one. The repertoire holds around 200,000 clones, with about four fifths as singletons. Sequenced sample: peripheral blood. These receptors all come from a middle-aged man with active or convalescent COVID-19.

The chain joins TRBV7-2 to TRBJ2-7; possibly TRBD1 for D (5 bases). The V end lost 0 bases, the J end lost 2 bases, and 14 bases lay between the germline ends. The CDR3 is 16 amino acids. Germline CDR1 SGHTA, CDR2 FQGNSA. The CDR3 sequence: CASSLAADTFPYEQYF. CDR3 sequence (DNA): TGTGCCAGCAGCTTAGCCGCGGACACATTCCCCTACGAGCAGTACTTC.

The chain employs TRBV7-2 and TRBJ1-3, with no clear D. Germline lookup yields CDR1 SGHTA and CDR2 FQGNSA. Trimming removed 5 bases from V and 7 bases from J, with 12 bases in between. This CDR3 region has 13 residues. The CDR3 coding sequence is TGTGCCAGCAGCCCGGGAACACTCAACACCATATATTTT. Protein product: CASSPGTLNTIYF.

This clone was observed a few times. This sequence joins TRBV30 and TRBJ2-7; tentatively, D is TRBD2 (5 bases). The germline gives CDR1 GTSNPN, CDR2 SVGIG (reference sequence). This CDR3 has 14 amino acids. The V end was cut by 2 bases, the J end by 1 base, with 12 bases between. The DNA of the CDR3 is TGTGCCTGGAGTAGGGAGATAAATTCCTACGAGCAGTACTTC. Translating it yields CAWSREINSYEQYF.

J is TRBJ1-4 and V is TRBV15; D ambiguous. The germline CDR1 and CDR2 sequences are LNHNV and YYDKDF (reference sequence). The CDR3 sequence is 13 residues long. Trimming took 8 bases from V and 4 from J, leaving 11 bases between them. CDR3 loop: CATGQAYNEKLFF. In DNA form, the CDR3 reads TGTGCCACCGGTCAGGCCTATAATGAAAAACTGTTTTTT.

This chain uses TRBV7-2 with TRBJ2-4; TRBD2 matches at 7 bases. Looked up from germline, CDR1 is SGHTA and CDR2 is FQGNSA. J was trimmed by 0 bases and V by 1 base; bases with no gene match: 6. The CDR3 totals 17 residues. The CDR3 DNA sequence: TGTGCCAGCAGCTTAGTAACTAGCGATTTAGCCAAAAACATTCAGTACTTC. Amino acids: CASSLVTSDLAKNIQYF.

This clone was seen a single time. The V gene is TRBV18, the J gene TRBJ1-1, with D possibly TRBD1 on 6 matching bases. Trimming took off 1 base at V and 7 bases at J, with 16 bases between the two ends. CDR3 length: 15 residues. Germline CDR1 reads KGHSH; CDR2 reads LQKENI. The CDR3 sequence: CASSPLAQGGGEAFF. The CDR3 DNA reads TGTGCCAGCTCACCACTGGCACAGGGTGGGGGTGAAGCTTTCTTT.

V usage is TRBV6-6 and J usage is TRBJ1-1, with TRBD1 matching 8 bases. V dropped 7 bases and J dropped 3; count of bases not matched to a gene: 1. The CDR3 sequence is 12 residues long. The germline V gene encodes CDR1 MNHNY and CDR2 SVGAGI (reference sequence). CDR3 amino acids: CASTGQDTEAFF. The DNA for the CDR3 is TGTGCCAGCACGGGACAGGACACTGAAGCTTTCTTT.

The chain links TRBV18 to TRBJ2-1; 13 nucleotides align to TRBD2. The germline gives CDR1 KGHSH, CDR2 LQKENI. The V segment lost 3 bases and the J segment 6 bases; nucleotides outside the gene matches: 5. The CDR3 is 16 residues long. CDR3 residues: CASSPPGLAGINEQFF. The CDR3 DNA reads as TGTGCCAGCTCACCCCCGGGACTAGCGGGAATCAATGAGCAGTTCTTC.

The chain employs TRBV19 and TRBJ1-2; D is unclear. The CDR3 runs 15 residues. In germline, CDR1 is LNHDA, CDR2 SQIVND (reference sequence). Between the trimmed V and J ends, which lost 6 bases and 4 bases, there was a span of 18 bases. This chain's CDR3 is CASSPIPGDVYGYTF. CDR3 nucleotides: TGTGCCAGTAGCCCAATCCCAGGCGACGTCTATGGCTACACCTTC.

This clone was detected a few times. The chain is built from TRBV5-1 and TRBJ2-3; a weak D match, TRBD1 (5 bases). The CDR3 covers 17 residues. Per germline, CDR1 SGHRS and CDR2 YFSETQ. V lost 6 bases, J lost 2 bases, and 22 bases lay in between. DNA of the CDR3: TGCGCCAGCACCCCAAAAGGGGTTTCCTACCTCACAGATACGCAGTATTTT. Its translation: CASTPKGVSYLTDTQYF. The variable domain in full, completed from reference TRBV5-1 and TRBJ2-3, reads KAGVTQTPRYLIKTRGQQVTLSCSPISGHRSVSWYQQTPGQGLQFLFEYFSETQRNKGNFPGRFSGRQFSNSRSEMNVSTLELGDSALYLCASTPKGVSYLTDTQYFGPGTRLTVL.

The V gene is TRBV3-1 (or the pseudogene TRBV3-2), the J gene TRBJ1-4; unclear D gene. CDR3 length equals 16 residues. The germline CDR1 and CDR2 sequences are LGHDT and YNNKEL (reference sequence). The V end lost 1 base, the J end lost 3 bases, and 12 bases lay between the germline ends. The CDR3, as DNA: TGTGCCAGCAGCCAAGTTTCTGGAGGGTCTAATGAAAAACTGTTTTTT. Translating it yields CASSQVSGGSNEKLFF.

The chain has TRBV5-1 and TRBJ2-3; 7 positions agree with TRBD1. V lost 4 bases, J lost 0 bases, and 5 bases stayed unmatched. Germline V CDR1 and CDR2: SGHRS, YFSETQ. This CDR3 is built from 15 residues. The CDR3 loop reads CASSPGQQSTDTQYF. For the CDR3, the DNA is TGCGCCAGCAGCCCGGGACAGCAAAGCACAGATACGCAGTATTTT. The full variable domain, in which reference TRBV5-1 and TRBJ2-3 provide the parts outside the CDR3, is KAGVTQTPRYLIKTRGQQVTLSCSPISGHRSVSWYQQTPGQGLQFLFEYFSETQRNKGNFPGRFSGRQFSNSRSEMNVSTLELGDSALYLCASSPGQQSTDTQYFGPGTRLTVL.

The chain is built from TRBV4-1 and TRBJ2-1; 10 bases match TRBD2. CDR1 is MGHRA, CDR2 YSYEKL, per germline. The V segment lost 4 bases and the J segment 5 bases; nucleotides outside the gene matches: 2. The CDR3 consists of 14 residues. DNA for the CDR3: TGCGCCAGCAGCCGGACTAGCGGAAACAATGAGCAGTTCTTC. This sequence encodes CASSRTSGNNEQFF.

The rearrangement links TRBV24-1 to TRBJ2-5; TRBD1 aligns across 9 bases. V was pared by 4 bases and J by 3 bases, with 8 bases of the junction left unmatched. The CDR3 has 16 residues. Germline-derived CDR1 and CDR2 are KGHDR and SFDVKD. This CDR3 reads CATSETTGTGKETQYF. CDR3 DNA sequence: TGTGCCACCAGTGAGACAACCGGGACAGGGAAAGAGACCCAGTACTTC.

V and J are TRBV7-9 and TRBJ2-7; D gene ambiguous. The CDR3 covers 14 residues. The V and J ends lost 1 base and 0 bases respectively, with 7 bases between them. From germline, CDR1 is SEHNR and CDR2 FQNEAQ (reference sequence). The CDR3 reads CASSLVPNSYEQYF. The CDR3 DNA is TGTGCCAGCAGCTTAGTTCCAAACTCCTACGAGCAGTACTTC.

The chain combines TRBV6-2 or TRBV6-3 with TRBJ2-1; 12 bases match TRBD2. The CDR3 loop spans 15 amino acids. V lost 6 bases and J lost 7; bases outside the gene matches: 7. Germline V lookup: CDR1 MNHEY, CDR2 SVGEGT. The CDR3 bases are TGTGCCAGCAGCCCGACTAGCGGGGGTTGGAATGAGCAGTTCTTC. It codes for CASSPTSGGWNEQFF.

This clone came up a few times. The V call is TRBV19, the J call TRBJ2-1, with a possible D match to TRBD2 (6 bases). V dropped 6 bases and J dropped 10 bases, with 19 bases sitting between them. This CDR3 spans 14 amino acids. Germline V gene sequence: CDR1 LNHDA, CDR2 SQIVND (reference sequence). The CDR3 DNA reads as TGTGCCAGTAGCCAATCGCGGTCTACTAGCGAGCAGTTCTTC. Translating it yields CASSQSRSTSEQFF.

The rearrangement uses TRBV7-6 and TRBJ2-1, with a weak D call TRBD2 (5 bases). This CDR3 contains 12 residues. Trimming took off 5 bases at V and 10 bases at J, with 12 bases between the two ends. The germline CDR1 and CDR2 sequences are SGHVS and FNYEAQ. CDR3 amino acids: CASSPRTGEQFF. The DNA for the CDR3 is TGTGCCAGCAGCCCACGGACGGGGGAGCAGTTCTTC.